Listed below are T cell receptor beta chains from one sample, sequenced in a study of blood T cell repertoires in COVID-19. Some clones are missing from TCRdb's copy, which holds only in-frame ones; the method was immunoSEQ multiplex PCR. Among about 480,000 clones listed, 85% to 90% were seen once. Sequencing was carried out using peripheral blood. These receptors were collected from a man younger than 35 with COVID-19, enrolled during active disease. Both conserved end residues are part of each CDR3. The D gene is left open where the match is weak. Clone size, where shown, is once, few, many, or a class for clones that have expanded.

TRBV5-8	-	TRBD2	TRBJ2-1	TGTGCCAGCAGCACAAGGACTAGCGGGTTTTCCAATGAGCAGTTCTTC	CASSTRTSGFSNEQFF
TRBV19	-	-	TRBJ1-2	TGTGCCAGTAGTAACCCCGGAGGGAGTAGGGACGGCTACACCTTC	CASSNPGGSRDGYTF
TRBV5-1	-	TRBD1	TRBJ2-7	TGCGCCAGCAGCTCACGGACAGGGGTCTACGAGCAGTACTTC	CASSSRTGVYEQYF
TRBV6-5	-	TRBD1	TRBJ2-7	TGTGCCAGTGAGGCCAGGGGGCCTTCCTACGAGCAGTACTTC	CASEARGPSYEQYF
TRBV5-1	-	-	TRBJ2-5	TGCGCCAGCAGCTTGTTCCTCTCGGGGGAGACCCAGTACTTC	CASSLFLSGETQYF
TRBV3-1/TRBV3-2	-	-	TRBJ2-5	TGTGCCAGCAGCCGAGAAGAGACCCAGTACTTC	CASSREETQYF
TRBV12-3/TRBV12-4	-	-	TRBJ1-2	TGTGCCAGCAGTTTTGAGAAGAATGGCTACACCTTC	CASSFEKNGYTF
TRBV7-9	-	-	TRBJ2-5	TGTGCCAGCAGCTTAGCAGGGGCGATTCGAGAGACCCAGTACTTC	CASSLAGAIRETQYF
TRBV7-8	-	-	TRBJ2-1	TGTGCCAGCAGCCCGGTCGGTCTAGCAGGCTACAATGAGCAGTTCTTC	CASSPVGLAGYNEQFF
TRBV11-1	once	TRBD1	TRBJ2-1	TGTGCCAGCAGCTTGGAAGCAGGGGGCTACAATGAGCAGTTCTTC	CASSLEAGGYNEQFF
TRBV5-1	-	-	TRBJ1-1	TGCGCCAGCAGCTTGATCGGGTCCGGTGACACTGAAGCTTTCTTT	CASSLIGSGDTEAFF
TRBV11-3	-	-	TRBJ2-1	TGTGCCAGCAGCTCCTCAGGTACTCTTTACAATGAGCAGTTCTTC	CASSSSGTLYNEQFF
TRBV6-1	once	-	TRBJ2-7	TGTGCCAGCAGTGAATTGGCAGGGTACTACGAGCAGTACTTC	CASSELAGYYEQYF
TRBV7-8	once	-	TRBJ2-7	TGTGCCAGCAGCAGACTACAGGGTCGCGAGCAGTACTTC	CASSRLQGREQYF
TRBV3-1/TRBV3-2	-	TRBD1	TRBJ1-2	TGTGCCAGCAGCCAAATATCAGGGGGCCCGCGGGGCTATGGCTACACCTTC	CASSQISGGPRGYGYTF
TRBV28	-	-	TRBJ1-1	TGTGCCAGCAGCTCCACAAGGAGGAACACTGAAGCTTTCTTT	CASSSTRRNTEAFF
TRBV5-8	once	-	TRBJ1-2	TGTGCCAGCAGCTTGTTCAGAAACGGCTACACCTTC	CASSLFRNGYTF
TRBV19	-	TRBD1	TRBJ1-2	TGTGCCAGTAGTCTCCCGTATGGACAGGCGACCTATGGCTACACCTTC	CASSLPYGQATYGYTF
TRBV4-1	-	-	TRBJ2-2	TGCGCCAGCAGCCAAGGAAGGGCGGGATCGGTCGGGGAGCTGTTTTTT	CASSQGRAGSVGELFF
TRBV5-1	-	-	TRBJ2-6	TGCGCCAGCAGCCAGGACTTCTCTGGGGCCAACGTCCTGACTTTC	CASSQDFSGANVLTF
TRBV25-1	-	TRBD2	TRBJ2-3	TGTGCCAGCAGTGTTATTAGCGGGGGGGGCGGAGATACGCAGTATTTT	CASSVISGGGGDTQYF
TRBV19	-	-	TRBJ1-6	TGTGCCAGTAGGCTCCCGTCAGGGCACAATTCACCCCTCCACTTT	CASRLPSGHNSPLHF
TRBV3-1/TRBV3-2	few	TRBD1	TRBJ1-2	TGTGCCAGCAGCCTTCGCCGGGACAGGGGTTACTATGGCTACACCTTC	CASSLRRDRGYYGYTF
TRBV5-8	-	TRBD1	TRBJ1-1	TGTGCCAGCAGCTACCGACAGGGGGACACTGAAGCTTTCTTT	CASSYRQGDTEAFF
TRBV19	few	-	TRBJ1-1	TGTGCCAGTACCCTTTTGGCAGGGGATGGTACTGAAGCTTTCTTT	CASTLLAGDGTEAFF
TRBV11-2	once	TRBD1	TRBJ1-1	TGTGCCAGCAGACACCGGGACAGGGGGCAGCAAGCTTTCTTT	CASRHRDRGQQAFF
TRBV15	-	TRBD1	TRBJ1-2	TGTGCCACCAGGGATCGAGGGGGCTATGGTGGCTACACCTTC	CATRDRGGYGGYTF